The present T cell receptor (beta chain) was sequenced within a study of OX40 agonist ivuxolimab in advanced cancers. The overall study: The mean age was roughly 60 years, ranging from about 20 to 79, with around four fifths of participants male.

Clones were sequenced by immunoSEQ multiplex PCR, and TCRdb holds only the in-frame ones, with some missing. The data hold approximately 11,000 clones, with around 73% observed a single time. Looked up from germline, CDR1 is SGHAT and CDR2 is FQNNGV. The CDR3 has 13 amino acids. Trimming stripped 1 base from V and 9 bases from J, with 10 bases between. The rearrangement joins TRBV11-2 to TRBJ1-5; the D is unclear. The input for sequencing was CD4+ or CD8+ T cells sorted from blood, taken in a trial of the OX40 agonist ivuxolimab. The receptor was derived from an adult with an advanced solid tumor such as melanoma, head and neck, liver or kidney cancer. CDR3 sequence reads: CASSLGLLGPQHF. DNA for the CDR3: TGTGCCAGCAGCTTAGGACTTCTGGGGCCCCAGCATTTT.